These 23 T cell receptor beta chains were all obtained from the same sample, sequenced in a study of CD8+ T cells in alopecia areata (dated by TCRdb to 2017 to 2018). According to the study, the label for this sample's time point signals: baseline before oral tofacitinib. The library was made by the immunoSEQ multiplex PCR assay. For TCR sequencing, RNA was extracted from every sample and reverse transcribed into cDNA to serve as template. This immuneACCESS table, as held by TCRdb, lists in-frame sequences with V and J called but not all clones. Of the missing ones, under half trace to an unresolved V gene in checked studies; the others have no known cause. The sample has around 140,000 clones on record, about 60% of them singletons. The top ten clonotypes cover roughly 6.5% of the sample. Specimen: CD4+ T cells sorted from blood, collected at week 0. The receptor source for this set is a human donor with alopecia areata.

This rearrangement joins TRBV14 to TRBJ2-3, with D perhaps given as TRBD1 or TRBD2 (5 bases each). Trimming stripped 4 bases from V and 5 bases from J, with 22 bases between. Germline V gene sequence: CDR1 SGHDN, CDR2 FVKESK. The CDR3 is 17 residues long. The CDR3 DNA reads TGTGCCAGCAGCCCAACCGAGGGGCTCGGTAACCGAGATACGCAGTATTTT. Translating it yields CASSPTEGLGNRDTQYF.

This clone was found a few times. The rearrangement links TRBV2 to TRBJ1-2, with D perhaps TRBD1 (5 bases). V was clipped by 3 bases and J by 8 bases, with 10 bases between them. The CDR3 runs 12 residues. Per the germline V gene, CDR1 is SNHLY and CDR2 is FYNNEI. This CDR3 is CASSDQGRGYTF. The CDR3 nucleotides are TGTGCCAGCAGTGATCAGGGCAGGGGCTACACCTTC.

This rearrangement joins TRBV25-1 to TRBJ2-7; D might be TRBD1 (5 bases). The ends were cut back, 3 bases at V and 7 bases at J, with 13 bases in the middle. The length of the CDR3 is 13 residues. The germline V gene encodes CDR1 MGHDK and CDR2 SYGVNS. This chain's CDR3 is CASSEPKRGEQYF. The CDR3 DNA reads TGTGCCAGCAGTGAGCCAAAAAGGGGTGAGCAGTACTTC.

Written as DNA, the CDR3 is TGTGCCAGCAGTTTGGTAGATACGCAGTATTTT. Amino acids: CASSLVDTQYF. V gene TRBV25-1 combines with J gene TRBJ2-3; no clear D gene. V lost 5 bases, J lost 5 bases, and 5 bases lay in between. The CDR3 contains 11 residues. CDR1 is MGHDK and CDR2 is SYGVNS in the germline V gene.

This clone has a handful of counts. The CDR3 reads CASSLSGSGISYEQYF. DNA of the CDR3: TGTGCCAGCAGCTTGTCTGGGTCAGGGATATCCTACGAGCAGTACTTC. V and J are TRBV7-2 and TRBJ2-7; D is perhaps TRBD1 (5 bases). The V end lost 3 bases, the J end lost 1 base, and 16 bases lay between the germline ends. The CDR3 sequence is 16 residues long. CDR1 and CDR2 from the germline V gene are SGHTA and FQGNSA.

This clone was observed a few times. The chain recombines TRBV10-3 with TRBJ1-2; no clear D gene. V was clipped by 4 bases and J by 4 bases, with 10 bases between them. Germline V gene lookup returns CDR1 ENHRY and CDR2 SYGVKD. This CDR3 has 13 residues. The DNA for the CDR3 is TGTGCCATCAGTGTGGACGAGGGCTATGGCTACACCTTC. Translated: CAISVDEGYGYTF.

The chain uses TRBV6-1 and TRBJ2-5; possibly TRBD1 for D (6 bases). Trimming cost V 5 bases and J 4 bases, with 14 bases left between them. Germline V gene lookup returns CDR1 MNHNS and CDR2 SASEGT. The CDR3 spans 14 residues. CDR3 nucleotides: TGTGCCAGCAGTAGGGACATTTCCTCAGAGACCCAGTACTTC. Translating it yields CASSRDISSETQYF.

This clone was seen more than once but under ten times. V and J are TRBV29-1 and TRBJ2-5, with 7 bases that match TRBD2. The CDR3 spans 13 residues. In germline, CDR1 is SQVTM, CDR2 ANQGSEA. Trimming removed 6 bases from V and 4 bases from J; junction bases left unmatched: 8. DNA for the CDR3: TGCAGCGTCGCCGGGGGGTGGCGAGAGACCCAGTACTTC. Residues: CSVAGGWRETQYF. The complete variable domain, with remaining parts taken from reference TRBV29-1 and TRBJ2-5, reads SAVISQKPSRDICQRGTSLTIQCQVDSQVTMMFWYRQQPGQSLTLIATANQGSEATYESGFVIDKFPISRPNLTFSTLTVSNMSPEDSSIYLCSVAGGWRETQYFGPGTRLLVL.

The chain links TRBV29-1 to TRBJ2-1; the match to TRBD1 covers 12 bases. Germline V gene data show CDR1 as SQVTM and CDR2 as ANQGSEA. The CDR3 is made up of 15 amino acids. Unmatched junction bases numbered 8, after V lost 7 bases and J lost 4 bases. DNA for the CDR3: TGCAGCGCCTCACCGGGACAGGGGGCATACAATGAGCAGTTCTTC. This encodes CSASPGQGAYNEQFF.

This clone was seen many times. The V call is TRBV6-6, the J call TRBJ1-1; D unclear. CDR3 size: 15 residues. Trimming stripped 0 bases from V and 4 bases from J, with 12 bases between. Looked up from germline, CDR1 is MNHNY and CDR2 is SVGAGI (reference sequence). In nucleotides, the CDR3 is TGTGCCAGCAGTTACTCCGAGGTAGGCCGCACTGAAGCTTTCTTT. This gives the protein CASSYSEVGRTEAFF.

The chain uses TRBV18 and TRBJ1-1; 7 positions match TRBD1. The CDR3 sequence is 15 residues long. In germline, CDR1 is KGHSH, CDR2 LQKENI. The J segment lost 3 bases and the V segment lost 3 bases, leaving 7 bases of the junction unmatched. CDR3 in DNA: TGTGCCAGCTCACCTAAGGGGGCGCGTGACACTGAAGCTTTCTTT. This gives the protein CASSPKGARDTEAFF.

This clone was seen only once. The chain couples TRBV18 to TRBJ2-7, with 9 nucleotides matching TRBD1. The CDR3 totals 14 residues. Germline-derived CDR1 and CDR2 are KGHSH and LQKENI. Trimming took 4 bases from V and 7 from J; bases not matched to a gene: 8. The CDR3 sequence: CASSLGTGNGEQYF. CDR3 DNA sequence: TGTGCCAGCTCACTGGGGACAGGGAACGGGGAGCAGTACTTC.

This chain links TRBV19 with TRBJ1-5; TRBD1 might be the D (6 bases). V was cut by 5 bases and J by 9 bases, with 8 bases left in between. This CDR3 has 11 amino acids. Germline CDR1 and CDR2: LNHDA and SQIVND (reference sequence). Here the CDR3 reads CASSARGPQHF. CDR3 sequence (DNA): TGTGCCAGTAGTGCCAGGGGGCCCCAGCATTTT.

The chain couples TRBV5-1 to TRBJ1-2, with D possibly being TRBD1 (5 bases). The CDR3 has 13 amino acids. From germline, CDR1 is SGHRS and CDR2 YFSETQ. V was pared by 4 bases and J by 6 bases, with 13 bases between. Here the CDR3 reads CASSVGTAHGYTF. DNA for the CDR3: TGCGCCAGCAGCGTCGGGACGGCTCATGGCTACACCTTC.

This chain joins TRBV7-6 and TRBJ2-5, with D possibly being TRBD1 or TRBD2 (5 bases each). This CDR3 region has 14 residues. V lost 5 bases and J 6 bases, leaving 16 bases between the germline ends. Germline lookup yields CDR1 SGHVS and CDR2 FNYEAQ. The CDR3 loop reads CASSPGTGIQTQYF. In DNA form, the CDR3 reads TGTGCCAGCAGCCCGGGGACGGGGATTCAGACCCAGTACTTC.

V gene TRBV19 combines with J gene TRBJ1-2; weak D call: TRBD1 (6 bases). V was pared by 5 bases and J by 0 bases, with 10 bases between. Germline V CDR1 and CDR2: LNHDA, SQIVND (reference sequence). CDR3 length: 14 residues. Here the CDR3 reads CASSSRGANYGYTF. CDR3 bases: TGTGCCAGTAGTTCCAGGGGCGCTAACTATGGCTACACCTTC.

V and J are TRBV7-9 and TRBJ1-2; D not certain. The germline gives CDR1 SEHNR, CDR2 FQNEAQ (reference sequence). Trimming took off 5 bases at V and 7 bases at J, with 11 bases between the two ends. The CDR3 is 12 amino acids. This CDR3 is CASSREERGYTF. As DNA, the CDR3 is TGTGCCAGCAGCCGCGAGGAGCGTGGCTACACCTTC. Full variable domain (remainder filled in from reference TRBV7-9 and TRBJ1-2): DTGVSQNPRHKITKRGQNVTFRCDPISEHNRLYWYRQTLGQGPEFLTYFQNEAQLEKSRLLSDRFSAERPKGSFSTLEIQRTEQGDSAMYLCASSREERGYTFGSGTRLTVV.

The chain couples TRBV4-2 to TRBJ1-1; no definite D call. Per the germline V gene, CDR1 is LGHNA and CDR2 is YNFKEQ. This CDR3 has 12 amino acids. Trimming stripped 5 bases from V and 0 bases from J, with 4 bases between. The CDR3: CASSDMNTEAFF. CDR3 DNA sequence: TGTGCCAGCAGCGATATGAACACTGAAGCTTTCTTT.

This rearrangement joins TRBV7-9 to TRBJ2-7; TRBD1 aligns across 8 bases. V shed 4 bases and J 8 bases; nucleotides not matched to a gene: 7. This CDR3 spans 13 amino acids. Germline V lookup: CDR1 SEHNR, CDR2 FQNEAQ (reference sequence). DNA of the CDR3: TGTGCCAGCAGCTCCCCCCAGGGGGCAAAGCAGTACTTC. Residues: CASSSPQGAKQYF.

The J gene is TRBJ2-3, the V gene TRBV30; possible D gene TRBD1, 6 bases. This CDR3 is built from 14 residues. The germline V and J ends were trimmed by 0 bases and 4 bases, with 11 bases remaining between them. The germline CDR1 and CDR2 sequences are GTSNPN and SVGIG (reference sequence). CDR3 nucleotide sequence: TGTGCCTGGAGTGTACGAGGGGGTGCAGATACGCAGTATTTT. Translation: CAWSVRGGADTQYF. The full variable domain, rest sourced from reference TRBV30 and TRBJ2-3, is SQTIHQWPATLVQPVGSPLSLECTVEGTSNPNLYWYRQAAGRGLQLLFYSVGIGQISSEVPQNLSASRPQDRQFILSSKKLLLSDSGFYLCAWSVRGGADTQYFGPGTRLTVL.

The rearrangement joins TRBV30 to TRBJ1-2; 7 nucleotides line up with TRBD1. The CDR3 spans 13 residues. V gave up 3 bases and J gave up 8 bases; unmatched junction bases: 9. Germline CDR1 and CDR2: GTSNPN and SVGIG (reference sequence). The CDR3 reads CAWSAGQAGGYTF. The DNA for the CDR3 is TGTGCCTGGAGCGCCGGACAGGCCGGGGGCTACACCTTC.

V and J are TRBV2 and TRBJ1-2; a possible D gene is TRBD1 (6 bases). CDR1 is SNHLY, CDR2 FYNNEI, per germline. The CDR3 loop spans 15 amino acids. Trimming removed 4 bases from V and 5 bases from J, with 17 bases in between. The CDR3 DNA is TGTGCCAGCAGTGCCACTACAGGGTCGGGATATGGCTACACCTTC. This encodes CASSATTGSGYGYTF.

This clone was seen more than once but under ten times. The rearrangement uses TRBV29-1 and TRBJ2-4; possible D gene TRBD1, 6 bases. V was shortened by 6 bases and J by 5 bases, with 14 bases between the two germline ends. The CDR3 is 13 amino acids. Germline CDR1 SQVTM, CDR2 ANQGSEA. CDR3 loop: CSVGRTAQNIQYF. The CDR3 DNA reads TGCAGCGTGGGCCGGACAGCGCAAAACATTCAGTACTTC.